The T cell receptor (beta chain) under discussion was sequenced for a study of regulatory T cells in long-lasting Graves disease. Study overall: Patients newly diagnosed with Graves' had been on antithyroid drugs for under 3 months.

This CDR3 comprises 14 residues. J lost 9 bases, V lost 5 bases, and 12 bases had no gene match. Germline V gives CDR1 DFQATT, CDR2 SNEGSKA (reference sequence). Documented time point: newly diagnosed GD, antithyroid drugs for less than 3 months. Isolated PBMC RNA provided the starting material for the TCR library. Construction of the TCR beta libraries employed iRepertoire HTBI primers in conjunction with Arm-PCR of CDR3 regions. TCRdb re-called the multiplex PCR reads through MiXCR, storing one row per CDR3 protein. The sample has 250,000 or so distinct CDR3 sequences, 20% seen once. This clonotype was observed at least ten times. Its antigen is still unknown. Whole-study results and caveats: There were preferences for TRBV28, TRBJ1-2 and TRBJ2-5 in persistent disease.

This sequence joins TRBV20-1 and TRBJ2-1; 8 positions agree with TRBD2. Specimen: peripheral blood mononuclear cells (PBMCs), collected at new diagnosis, from a patient treated with antithyroid drugs. The clonotype comes from a female donor with Graves disease. The CDR3 region is CSAWPGLGSGEQFF. CDR3 nucleotides: TGCAGTGCTTGGCCGGGACTAGGCTCCGGTGAGCAGTTCTTC.